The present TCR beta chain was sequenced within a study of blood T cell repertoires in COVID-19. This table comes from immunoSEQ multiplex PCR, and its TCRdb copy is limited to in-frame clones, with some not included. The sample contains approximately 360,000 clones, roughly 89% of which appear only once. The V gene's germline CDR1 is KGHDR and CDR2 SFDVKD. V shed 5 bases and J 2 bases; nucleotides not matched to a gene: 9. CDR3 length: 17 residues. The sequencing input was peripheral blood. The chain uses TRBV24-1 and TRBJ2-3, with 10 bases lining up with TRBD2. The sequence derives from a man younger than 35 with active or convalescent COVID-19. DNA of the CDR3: TGTGCCACCAGTGGGAGGACTAGCGGCACTAACACAGATACGCAGTATTTT. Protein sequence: CATSGRTSGTNTDTQYF.